This TCR beta chain came from a study of blood T cell repertoires in COVID-19. Study details: The cDNA or gDNA used as material had been derived from T cells, B-cell-depleted T cells, or PBMCs.

CDR3 length: 13 amino acids. Sequencing was performed with immunoSEQ multiplex PCR; in TCRdb, only in-frame clones are kept and a portion is missing. The table lists under 200,000 clones, around 90% of them singletons, with roughly 21% in the top ten. The receptor was derived from a man aged 55 to 70 with active or convalescent COVID-19. J is TRBJ1-5 and V is TRBV21-1. TRBV21-1 is tagged as a pseudogene. Source material: peripheral blood. The CDR3 region has the DNA TGTGCTTCCCGGAGGGGAAGCAATCAGCCCCAGCATTTT. It translates to CASRRGSNQPQHF.